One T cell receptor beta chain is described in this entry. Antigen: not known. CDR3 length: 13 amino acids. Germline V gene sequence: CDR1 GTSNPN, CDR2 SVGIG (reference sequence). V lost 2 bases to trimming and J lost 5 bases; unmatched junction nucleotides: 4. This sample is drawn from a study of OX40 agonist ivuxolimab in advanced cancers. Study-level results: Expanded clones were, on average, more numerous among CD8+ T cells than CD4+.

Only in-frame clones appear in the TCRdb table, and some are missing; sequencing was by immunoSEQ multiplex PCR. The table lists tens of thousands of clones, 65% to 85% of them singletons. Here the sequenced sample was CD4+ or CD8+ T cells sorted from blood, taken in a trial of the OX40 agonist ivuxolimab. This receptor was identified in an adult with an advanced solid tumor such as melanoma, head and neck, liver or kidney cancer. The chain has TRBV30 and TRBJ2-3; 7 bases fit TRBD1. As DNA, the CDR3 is TGTGCCTGGAGTTCAGGGGGAAGAGATACGCAGTATTTT. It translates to CAWSSGGRDTQYF.